What follows are 29 T cell receptor beta chains derived from one specimen sequenced in a study of Ad26.COV2.S vaccination and SARS-CoV-2 variants. The treatment here: around 19 received Ad26.COV2.S at low or high dose, single or two shots; roughly 5 received placebo; per-sample allocation not given. Vaccine and placebo recipients were sampled on day 63 after the first injection. Generated by immunoSEQ multiplex PCR, the TCRdb table keeps only in-frame clones and is missing some. This sample has about 370,000 clones, with 88% found just once. The sample consisted of peripheral blood, taken in a trial of Ad26.COV2.S vaccine versus placebo. These TCRs come from a person between 18 and 65 years old who received the Ad26.COV2.S COVID-19 vaccine or a placebo.

The chain employs TRBV5-4 and TRBJ1-2; 7 bases fit TRBD1. The J segment lost 2 bases and the V segment lost 5 bases, leaving 6 bases of the junction unmatched. Looked up from germline, CDR1 is SGHNT and CDR2 is YYREEE (reference sequence). The CDR3 consists of 14 residues. CDR3 in amino acids: CASRPGTANYGYTF. Written as DNA, the CDR3 is TGTGCCAGCAGACCCGGGACAGCGAACTATGGCTACACCTTC.

The chain employs TRBV19 and TRBJ1-1; 8 bases align to TRBD1. Germline V gene data show CDR1 as LNHDA and CDR2 as SQIVND (reference sequence). The trim removed 3 bases at V and 2 bases at J, leaving 5 bases unmatched. There are 15 residues in the CDR3. CDR3 bases: TGTGCCAGTAGTATCTTGGACAGGGATAACACTGAAGCTTTCTTT. Translated: CASSILDRDNTEAFF.

This clone appeared a few times. The rearrangement links TRBV7-9 to TRBJ1-2; tentative D call: TRBD1 (5 bases). The CDR3 extends over 13 amino acids. Trimming left V 5 bases short and J 8 bases short, with 15 bases between. CDR1 is SEHNR, CDR2 FQNEAQ, per germline (reference sequence). Written as DNA, the CDR3 is TGTGCCAGCAGCCCCCCTCGAAGGACAGGCTACACCTTC. Its translation is CASSPPRRTGYTF.

The V gene is TRBV3-1 (or the pseudogene TRBV3-2), the J gene TRBJ1-2, with D possibly being TRBD1 (5 bases). Trimming stripped 1 base from V and 4 bases from J, with 19 bases between. Per germline, CDR1 LGHDT and CDR2 YNNKEL (reference sequence). This CDR3 comprises 17 residues. DNA of the CDR3: TGTGCCAGCAGCCAAGTGAGGAATCCAGGGCTAATCTATGGCTACACCTTC. It specifies CASSQVRNPGLIYGYTF.

This chain connects TRBV7-2 to TRBJ2-3, with D possibly called TRBD1 or TRBD2 (5 bases each). Trimming removed 2 bases at V and 4 bases at J, with 7 bases between. This CDR3 spans 13 amino acids. Germline lookup yields CDR1 SGHTA and CDR2 FQGNSA. The CDR3 sequence: CASSLRGADTQYF. The CDR3 DNA sequence: TGTGCCAGCAGCTTACGAGGGGCAGATACGCAGTATTTT.

The chain has TRBV2 and TRBJ1-1, with D maybe TRBD1 (6 bases). Germline assignment: CDR1 SNHLY and CDR2 FYNNEI. The length of the CDR3 is 15 residues. The V gene lost 5 bases and the J gene lost 4 bases, with 17 bases spanning the gap. DNA for the CDR3: TGTGCCAGCAGTCGAACCCAATTCAGGGGCACTGAAGCTTTCTTT. This gives the protein CASSRTQFRGTEAFF.

V and J are TRBV7-2 and TRBJ2-5; D is ambiguous. The CDR3 is 15 residues long. CDR1 SGHTA and CDR2 FQGNSA come from the germline V gene. V lost 1 base and J 5 bases, leaving 14 bases between the germline ends. Written as DNA, the CDR3 is TGTGCCAGCAGCTTAGTGTCGGCAGGTGGTGAGACCCAGTACTTC. It translates to CASSLVSAGGETQYF.

Of note for this clone: Other DNA sequences of this sample code for an identical CDR3. This chain links TRBV6-2 or TRBV6-3 with TRBJ1-2; D remains unclear. This CDR3 is built from 11 residues. CDR1 and CDR2 from the germline V gene are MNHEY and SVGEGT. The germline V and J ends were trimmed by 2 bases and 5 bases, with 3 bases remaining between them. The DNA of the CDR3 is TGTGCCAGCAGTTACGGTTATGGCTACACCTTC. It translates to CASSYGYGYTF.

The chain links TRBV20-1 to TRBJ2-1, with TRBD2 as a possible D gene (7 bases). The CDR3 is made up of 14 amino acids. The V end was cut by 3 bases, the J end by 8 bases, with 17 bases between. The germline CDR1 and CDR2 sequences are DFQATT and SNEGSKA (reference sequence). CDR3 amino acids: CSASLAGARDEQFF. The CDR3 coding sequence is TGCAGTGCTAGTCTGGCGGGGGCTAGGGATGAGCAGTTCTTC.

This clone was seen a single time. The genes are TRBV5-5 and TRBJ1-3; D ambiguous. Germline V gene sequence: CDR1 SGHKS, CDR2 YYEKEE (reference sequence). This CDR3 region has 15 residues. Trimming removed 3 bases from V and 4 bases from J, with 14 bases in between. DNA of the CDR3: TGTGCCAGCAGCTCCGACCTGTTCTTGGGAAACACCATATATTTT. Amino acids: CASSSDLFLGNTIYF. The whole variable domain, filled in from reference TRBV5-5 and TRBJ1-3, reads DAGVTQSPTHLIKTRGQQVTLRCSPISGHKSVSWYQQVLGQGPQFIFQYYEKEERGRGNFPDRFSARQFPNYSSELNVNALLLGDSALYLCASSSDLFLGNTIYFGEGSWLTVV.

The V and J genes are TRBV7-8 and TRBJ2-1, with 8 bases that match TRBD2. Per the germline V gene, CDR1 is SGHVS and CDR2 is FQNEAQ. CDR3 size: 16 residues. Unmatched junction bases numbered 11, after V lost 3 bases and J lost 7 bases. The CDR3: CASSFGRGGKTNEQFF. The DNA for the CDR3 is TGTGCCAGCAGCTTTGGCCGGGGGGGAAAAACTAATGAGCAGTTCTTC.

The V and J genes are TRBV7-9 and TRBJ1-3; no clear D. The CDR3 contains 16 residues. V was pared by 1 base and J by 8 bases, with 18 bases between. CDR1 is SEHNR, CDR2 FQNEAQ, per germline (reference sequence). CDR3 in amino acids: CASSLDYSWTADTIYF. CDR3 sequence (DNA): TGTGCCAGCAGCTTAGATTACAGCTGGACTGCGGACACCATATATTTT.

This chain uses TRBV7-2 with TRBJ2-5, with D perhaps TRBD2 (7 bases). Germline CDR1 is SGHTA and CDR2 is FQGNSA. The V end lost 6 bases, the J end lost 2 bases, and 13 bases lay between the germline ends. The CDR3 runs to 14 residues. The CDR3 DNA is TGTGCCAGCAGTTTGGGGGGGGCACAAGAGACCCAGTACTTC. Its translation is CASSLGGAQETQYF.

This clone was seen just once. The chain carries TRBV27 and TRBJ2-1; 8 positions match TRBD1. CDR1 and CDR2 (germline): MNHEY, SMNVEV (reference sequence). This CDR3 spans 19 amino acids. The J segment lost 6 bases and the V segment lost 1 base, leaving 17 bases of the junction unmatched. The CDR3 loop reads CASSLYFSPRGRVGNEQFF. The DNA for the CDR3 is TGTGCCAGCAGTTTATATTTTTCCCCCAGGGGGCGAGTCGGCAATGAGCAGTTCTTC.

In its sample, this clone was seen once. V gene TRBV18 combines with J gene TRBJ1-2; TRBD1 matches at 7 bases. The germline V gene has CDR1 KGHSH and CDR2 LQKENI. The length of the CDR3 is 15 residues. The junction had 4 bases not matched to a gene; V was cut back by 3 bases and J by 0 bases. CDR3 coding DNA: TGTGCCAGCTCACCCGGGACAGAGGCTAACTATGGCTACACCTTC. This sequence encodes CASSPGTEANYGYTF.

The genes are TRBV6-5 and TRBJ1-2; TRBD1 might be the D (5 bases). Trimming shortened V by 7 bases and J by 8 bases, and 17 bases separated the two germline ends. CDR3 length: 13 residues. Per the germline V gene, CDR1 is MNHEY and CDR2 is SVGAGI. For the CDR3, the DNA is TGTGCCAGCACCAACGAGCAGGGTACAGGCTACACCTTC. It encodes CASTNEQGTGYTF.

This clone appeared once. V gene TRBV11-3 combines with J gene TRBJ2-7; D remains ambiguous. This CDR3 spans 13 amino acids. V lost 2 bases to trimming and J lost 3 bases, with 8 bases between them. The germline V gene has CDR1 SGHNT and CDR2 YENEEA. The CDR3 region is CASSLSTSYEQYF. The CDR3 DNA reads TGTGCCAGCAGCTTATCTACAAGCTACGAGCAGTACTTC.

V gene TRBV5-5 combines with J gene TRBJ2-2; no definite D call. The CDR3 length is 13 residues. CDR1 is SGHKS, CDR2 YYEKEE, per germline (reference sequence). V was trimmed by 7 bases and J by 7 bases, leaving 14 bases between them. The CDR3 DNA is TGTGCCAGCTCTCGGATAGGGCTCGGGGAGCTGTTTTTT. Its protein is CASSRIGLGELFF.

DNA for the CDR3: TGTGCCAGCTCACCGGAGTGGGTCACTGGCTACACCTTC. Translated: CASSPEWVTGYTF. The V gene is TRBV18, the J gene TRBJ1-2, with D unresolved. The CDR3 contains 13 residues. Trimming removed 3 bases at V and 7 bases at J, with 12 bases between. The germline gives CDR1 KGHSH, CDR2 LQKENI.

The chain uses TRBV5-8 and TRBJ2-2; 8 bases line up with TRBD2. The CDR3 contains 14 residues. Germline V gene sequence: CDR1 SGHTS, CDR2 YDEGEE. V shed 6 bases and J 5 bases; nucleotides not matched to a gene: 6. The DNA of the CDR3 is TGTGCCAGCAACCCGGGAGGGTGGACCGGGGAGCTGTTTTTT. Its protein product is CASNPGGWTGELFF.

The chain is built from TRBV6-2 or TRBV6-3 and TRBJ1-1; D is possibly TRBD1 (6 bases). The CDR3 runs to 16 residues. V lost 2 bases and J 1 base, leaving 14 bases between the germline ends. The germline V gene encodes CDR1 MNHEY and CDR2 SVGEGT. The CDR3 loop reads CASSYPSGARNTEAFF. For the CDR3, the DNA is TGTGCCAGCAGTTACCCCTCAGGGGCTCGGAACACTGAAGCTTTCTTT.

This rearrangement joins TRBV4-1 to TRBJ2-1, with 16 bases matching TRBD2. There are 17 residues in the CDR3. With 4 bases clipped from V and 7 bases from J, the junction kept 7 bases outside the gene matches. Germline V gene lookup returns CDR1 MGHRA and CDR2 YSYEKL. The CDR3 loop reads CASSPLGTSGGANEQFF. CDR3 in DNA: TGCGCCAGCAGCCCACTAGGGACTAGCGGGGGGGCAAATGAGCAGTTCTTC.

The chain has TRBV7-9 and TRBJ1-2; a weak D match, TRBD1 (5 bases). The germline gives CDR1 SEHNR, CDR2 FQNEAQ (reference sequence). CDR3 size: 15 residues. The ends were cut back, 1 base at V and 5 bases at J, with 14 bases in the middle. The CDR3 region is CASSLESGRDYGYTF. The CDR3 DNA follows: TGTGCCAGCAGCTTAGAATCTGGCAGGGATTATGGCTACACCTTC.

This clone has just one count. The chain uses TRBV5-4 and TRBJ2-1; TRBD2 is a possible D gene (7 bases). The CDR3 sequence is 14 residues long. CDR1 SGHNT and CDR2 YYREEE come from the germline V gene (reference sequence). V was cut by 4 bases and J by 7 bases, with 15 bases left in between. This CDR3 reads CASSPIGGANEQFF. In DNA, the CDR3 is TGTGCCAGCAGCCCTATTGGGGGGGCAAATGAGCAGTTCTTC.

This chain joins TRBV6-6 and TRBJ1-1; a possible D gene is TRBD1 (6 bases). This CDR3 region has 15 residues. V shed 6 bases and J shed 4 bases, with 18 bases lying between them. Germline V gene lookup returns CDR1 MNHNY and CDR2 SVGAGI (reference sequence). CDR3: CASSRTGQIGTEAFF. The CDR3 DNA sequence: TGTGCCAGCAGCCGTACAGGGCAGATCGGCACTGAAGCTTTCTTT.

J is TRBJ1-5 and V is TRBV12-3 or TRBV12-4; D uncertain. This CDR3 contains 13 residues. Trimming removed 0 bases at V and 10 bases at J, with 10 bases between. The CDR3 spells CASSLARSGPQHF. The DNA of the CDR3 is TGTGCCAGCAGTTTAGCTAGGTCGGGCCCCCAGCATTTT.

This clone was counted once. This sequence joins TRBV27 and TRBJ1-4, with no clear D. V lost 3 bases and J 2 bases, leaving 10 bases between the germline ends. The CDR3 is 15 amino acids. CDR1 and CDR2 from the germline V gene are MNHEY and SMNVEV (reference sequence). CDR3 sequence (DNA): TGTGCCAGCAGTTTGATTTCGGGTACTAATGAAAAACTGTTTTTT. It specifies CASSLISGTNEKLFF.

The V and J genes are TRBV5-1 and TRBJ1-1, with D possibly TRBD1 on 6 matching bases. Germline CDR1 SGHRS, CDR2 YFSETQ. CDR3 length equals 14 residues. V gave up 5 bases and J gave up 0 bases, with 11 bases separating them. CDR3 protein: CASSIQGVNTEAFF. CDR3 in DNA: TGCGCCAGCAGTATACAGGGTGTGAACACTGAAGCTTTCTTT.

This clone was detected only once. This rearrangement joins TRBV10-1 to TRBJ2-1; TRBD2 aligns across 10 bases. The CDR3 contains 17 residues. After removal of 0 bases from V and 3 bases from J, the junction contained 5 bases not matched to a gene. Germline CDR1 and CDR2: WNHNN and SYGVQD (reference sequence). In DNA form, the CDR3 reads TGCGCCAGCAGTGAGTCGAATCTAGCGGGGGTCTACAATGAGCAGTTCTTC. Amino acids: CASSESNLAGVYNEQFF.